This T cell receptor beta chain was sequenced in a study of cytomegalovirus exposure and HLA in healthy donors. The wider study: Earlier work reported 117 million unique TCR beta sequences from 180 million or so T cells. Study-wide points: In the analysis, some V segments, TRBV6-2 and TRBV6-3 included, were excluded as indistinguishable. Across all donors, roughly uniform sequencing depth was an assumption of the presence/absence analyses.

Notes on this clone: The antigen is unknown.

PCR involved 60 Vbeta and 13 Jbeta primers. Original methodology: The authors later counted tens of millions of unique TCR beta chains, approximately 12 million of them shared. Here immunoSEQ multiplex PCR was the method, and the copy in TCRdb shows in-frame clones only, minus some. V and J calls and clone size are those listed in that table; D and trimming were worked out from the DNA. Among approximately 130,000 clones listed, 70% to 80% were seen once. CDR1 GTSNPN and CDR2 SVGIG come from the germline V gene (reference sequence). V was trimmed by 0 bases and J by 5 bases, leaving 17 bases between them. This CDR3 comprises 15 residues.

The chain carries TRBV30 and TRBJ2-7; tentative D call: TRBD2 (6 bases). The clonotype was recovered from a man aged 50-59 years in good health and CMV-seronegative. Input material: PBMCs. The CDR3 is CAWSVSTSGRNEQYF. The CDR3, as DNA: TGTGCCTGGAGTGTATCGACTAGTGGTAGAAACGAGCAGTACTTC.